This T cell receptor (beta chain) was retrieved from a study of OX40 agonist ivuxolimab in advanced cancers. In terms of the full investigation: The costimulatory receptor OX40 (CD134) was targeted by ivuxolimab, a fully human IgG2 agonistic monoclonal antibody. Intravenous ivuxolimab was administered to patients every 2 weeks at six dose levels: 0.01, 0.1, 0.3, 1.5, 3 and 10 mg/kg. Of the roughly 53 patients in dose escalation, about 20 had hepatocellular carcinoma, some 15 had melanoma, 9 had renal cell carcinoma and 9 had head and neck cancer. A male proportion of around 81% and a mean age of roughly 55 years, ranging from roughly 23 to 80, were recorded for the dose-escalation cohort. Patients were allowed to have had prior anti-PD-1, anti-PD-L1 or anti-CTLA-4 therapy, and more than 35% of the dose-escalation patients had been treated with checkpoint inhibitors. Partial responses occurred in three dose-escalation patients: two with cutaneous melanoma and one with hepatocellular carcinoma. The purpose of peripheral TCRbeta sequencing was to test whether ivuxolimab changed TCR sequence diversity and led to clonal T-cell expansion. The paper covers the monotherapy dose-escalation part of the phase I ivuxolimab trial, which included N of about 50 patients.

For sequencing of the TCRbeta CDR3 region, genomic DNA was extracted from the sorted cells. TCRbeta CDR3 regions were sequenced using the immunoSEQ Assay. The table comes from immuneACCESS by way of TCRdb, which keeps in-frame sequences with V and J called. Part of the clones is missing from these tables; in studies checked, under half for an unresolved V gene and the rest for unknown reasons. This sample gives tens of thousands of clones in total; roughly 90% of them show up just once. The ten largest clones take up approximately 1.1% of the sample. Patients with autoimmune disease history or receiving systemic immunosuppression were excluded from the trial. In every dose cohort, peripheral blood was drawn for TCR sequencing at baseline, cycle 4 day 1, and cycle 7 day 1. Samples were obtained from an open-label, multicenter, first-in-human phase I dose-escalation trial of ivuxolimab. Adults with locally advanced or metastatic melanoma, renal cell carcinoma, hepatocellular carcinoma or head and neck squamous cell carcinoma were enrolled in the trial. CD4+ and CD8+ T cells were sorted separately from peripheral blood before TCR sequencing.

The CDR3, from cysteine to phenylalanine, totals 14 residues. Of the read, only the CDR3 DNA is kept; its 42 bases are in frame from base 1. CDR1 SEHNR and CDR2 FQNEAQ are derived from the germline V gene (reference sequence). V loses 5 bases, J loses 7 bases, and the germline ends lie 14 bases apart. Results the study describes overall, beyond this receptor: Low levels of normalized T-cell clonal expansion were also seen in some patients who did not respond. In partial responders in the 0.1-3.0 mg/kg groups, normalized peripheral clonal expansion was found to be among the lowest, especially among CD8+ T cells. After ivuxolimab, CD8+ T cells had more expanded clones than CD4+ T cells on average. Clonal expansion of both CD4+ and CD8+ blood T cells was observed from baseline to week 6 at doses 0.1 to 3.0 mg/kg. The antigen specificity of the clonally expanded peripheral T cells was not determined.

Comment on this clone: Its antigen is currently not known. No much larger clone is present one base from it, and per-base qualities are unavailable.

The sequencing used CD4+ or CD8+ T cells sorted from blood, collected in a trial of the OX40 agonist ivuxolimab. This TCR came from an adult with an advanced solid tumor such as melanoma, head and neck, liver or kidney cancer. The sequence joins TRBV7-9 to TRBJ1-4; the D gene identity is not certain. The sequenced DNA is TGTGCCAGCAGCCTAGGAAACAAGGGTGAAAAACTGTTTTTT. Translation gives CASSLGNKGEKLFF.